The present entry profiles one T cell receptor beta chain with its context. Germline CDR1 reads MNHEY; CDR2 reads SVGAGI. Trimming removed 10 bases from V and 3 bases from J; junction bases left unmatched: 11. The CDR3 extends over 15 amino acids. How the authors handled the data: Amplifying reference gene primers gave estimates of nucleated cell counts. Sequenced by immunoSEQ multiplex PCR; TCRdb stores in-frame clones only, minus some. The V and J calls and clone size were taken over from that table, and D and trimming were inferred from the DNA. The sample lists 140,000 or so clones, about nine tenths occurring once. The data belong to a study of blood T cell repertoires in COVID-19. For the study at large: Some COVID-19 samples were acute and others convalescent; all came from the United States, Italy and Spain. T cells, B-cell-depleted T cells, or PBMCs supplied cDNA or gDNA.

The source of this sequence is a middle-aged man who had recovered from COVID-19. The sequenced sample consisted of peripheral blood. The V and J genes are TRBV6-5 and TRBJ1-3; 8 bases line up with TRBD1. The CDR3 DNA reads TGTGCCACCCGAAGGGGGGGGACAGGTGGAAACACCATATATTTT. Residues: CATRRGGTGGNTIYF.